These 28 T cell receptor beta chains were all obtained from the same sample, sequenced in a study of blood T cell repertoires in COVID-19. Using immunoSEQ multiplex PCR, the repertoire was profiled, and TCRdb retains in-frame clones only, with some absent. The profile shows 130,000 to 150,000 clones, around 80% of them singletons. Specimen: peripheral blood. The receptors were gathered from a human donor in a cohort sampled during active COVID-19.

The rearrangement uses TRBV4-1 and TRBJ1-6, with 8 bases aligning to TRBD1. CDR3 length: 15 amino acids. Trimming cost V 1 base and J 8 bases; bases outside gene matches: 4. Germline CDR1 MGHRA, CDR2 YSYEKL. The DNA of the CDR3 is TGCGCCAGCAGCCAAGCGGACAGGGATGATTCACCCCTCCACTTT. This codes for CASSQADRDDSPLHF.

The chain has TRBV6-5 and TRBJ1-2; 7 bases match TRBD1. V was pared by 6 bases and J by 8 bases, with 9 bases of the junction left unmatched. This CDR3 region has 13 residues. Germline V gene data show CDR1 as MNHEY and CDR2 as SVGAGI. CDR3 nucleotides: TGTGCCAGCAGCCCCGACAGGGCGAGCGGCTACACCTTC. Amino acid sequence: CASSPDRASGYTF.

Here the CDR3 reads CAISEPLAGSYNEQFF. The DNA of the CDR3 is TGTGCCATCAGTGAGCCCCTAGCGGGGTCTTACAATGAGCAGTTCTTC. The chain joins TRBV10-3 to TRBJ2-1; 9 bases line up with TRBD2. CDR3 length equals 16 residues. V lost 2 bases, J lost 4 bases, and 6 bases stayed unmatched. Germline V lookup: CDR1 ENHRY, CDR2 SYGVKD.

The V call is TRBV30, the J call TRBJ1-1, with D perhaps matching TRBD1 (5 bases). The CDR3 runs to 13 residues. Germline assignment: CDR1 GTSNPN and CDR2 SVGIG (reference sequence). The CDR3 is CGAVAGLNTEAFF. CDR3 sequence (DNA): TGTGGCGCAGTAGCAGGGCTGAACACTGAAGCTTTCTTT.

The CDR3 spells CAWSDGQANYGYTF. The CDR3 DNA reads TGTGCCTGGAGTGACGGACAAGCTAACTATGGCTACACCTTC. The chain carries TRBV30 and TRBJ1-2; TRBD1 might be the D (5 bases). V lost 1 base to trimming and J lost 0 bases, with 9 bases between them. Germline lookup yields CDR1 GTSNPN and CDR2 SVGIG (reference sequence). The CDR3 sequence is 14 residues long.

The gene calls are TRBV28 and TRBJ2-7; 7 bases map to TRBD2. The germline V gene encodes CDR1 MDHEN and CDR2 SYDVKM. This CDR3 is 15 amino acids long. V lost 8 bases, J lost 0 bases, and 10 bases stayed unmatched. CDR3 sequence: CASGEGSTFSYEQYF. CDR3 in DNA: TGTGCCAGCGGGGAGGGGTCCACCTTCTCCTACGAGCAGTACTTC.

The CDR3 is CASSLAQGTDTQYF. In nucleotides, the CDR3 is TGTGCCAGCAGCTTGGCACAGGGGACAGATACGCAGTATTTT. The chain combines TRBV11-1 with TRBJ2-3, with TRBD1 matching 7 bases. This CDR3 region has 14 residues. Germline CDR1 SGHAT, CDR2 FQDESV (reference sequence). After removal of 3 bases from V and 3 bases from J, the junction contained 3 bases not matched to a gene.

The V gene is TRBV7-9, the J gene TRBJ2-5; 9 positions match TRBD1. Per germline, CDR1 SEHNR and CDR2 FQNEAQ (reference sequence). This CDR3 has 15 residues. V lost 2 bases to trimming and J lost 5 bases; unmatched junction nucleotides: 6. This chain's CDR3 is CASSLLGQGGETQYF. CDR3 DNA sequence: TGTGCCAGCAGCTTACTGGGACAGGGAGGGGAGACCCAGTACTTC.

CDR3 loop: CASSIGGSNEKLFF. CDR3 nucleotides: TGTGCCAGTAGTATTGGGGGCTCGAATGAAAAACTGTTTTTT. The chain employs TRBV19 and TRBJ1-4; TRBD1 might be the D (6 bases). The V end lost 3 bases, the J end lost 5 bases, and 10 bases lay between the germline ends. CDR1 and CDR2 (germline): LNHDA, SQIVND (reference sequence). The CDR3 runs to 14 residues.

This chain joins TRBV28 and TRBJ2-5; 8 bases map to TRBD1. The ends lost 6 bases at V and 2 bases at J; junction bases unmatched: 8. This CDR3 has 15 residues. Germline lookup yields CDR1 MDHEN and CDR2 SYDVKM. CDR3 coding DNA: TGTGCCAGCAGCCGAAGACAGGGGATTCAAGAGACCCAGTACTTC. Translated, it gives CASSRRQGIQETQYF.

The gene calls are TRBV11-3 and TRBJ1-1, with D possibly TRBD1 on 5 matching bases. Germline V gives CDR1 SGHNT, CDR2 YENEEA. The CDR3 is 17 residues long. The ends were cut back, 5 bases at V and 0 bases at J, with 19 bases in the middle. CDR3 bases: TGTGCCAGCAGCCTGAGACAGTGGGCGCTGATGAACACTGAAGCTTTCTTT. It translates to CASSLRQWALMNTEAFF.

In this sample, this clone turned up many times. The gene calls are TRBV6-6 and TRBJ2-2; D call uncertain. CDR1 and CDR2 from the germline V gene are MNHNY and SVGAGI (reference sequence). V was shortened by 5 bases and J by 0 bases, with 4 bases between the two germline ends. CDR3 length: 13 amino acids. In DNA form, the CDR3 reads TGTGCCAGCAGTGTAGCGAACACCGGGGAGCTGTTTTTT. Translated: CASSVANTGELFF.

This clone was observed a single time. CDR3 DNA: TGTGCCAGCAGTTACCCAGTTACCCACGAGCAGTACTTC. Translation: CASSYPVTHEQYF. The rearrangement joins TRBV6-5 to TRBJ2-7, with D uncertain. The V gene's germline CDR1 is MNHEY and CDR2 SVGAGI. Trimming cost V 2 bases and J 5 bases, with 10 bases left between them. The CDR3 sequence is 13 residues long.

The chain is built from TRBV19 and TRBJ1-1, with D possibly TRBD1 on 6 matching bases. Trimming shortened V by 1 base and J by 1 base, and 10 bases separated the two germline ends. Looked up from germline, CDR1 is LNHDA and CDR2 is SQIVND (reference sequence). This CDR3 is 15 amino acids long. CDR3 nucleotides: TGTGCCAGTAGTATAGTAGGACAGAGGAACACTGAAGCTTTCTTT. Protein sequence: CASSIVGQRNTEAFF.

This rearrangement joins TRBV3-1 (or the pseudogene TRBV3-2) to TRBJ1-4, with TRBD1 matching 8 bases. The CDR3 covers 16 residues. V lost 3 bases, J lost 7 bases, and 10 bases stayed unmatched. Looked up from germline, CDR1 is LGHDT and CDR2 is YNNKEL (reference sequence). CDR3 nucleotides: TGTGCCAGCAGCCAGCCCCGTCGGACAGGGATTGAAAAACTGTTTTTT. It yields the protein CASSQPRRTGIEKLFF.

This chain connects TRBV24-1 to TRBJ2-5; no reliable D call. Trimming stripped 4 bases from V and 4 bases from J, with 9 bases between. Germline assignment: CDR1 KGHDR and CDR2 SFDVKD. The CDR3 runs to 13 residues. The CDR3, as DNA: TGTGCCACCAGTGACGCTGCGCTAGAGACCCAGTACTTC. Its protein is CATSDAALETQYF.

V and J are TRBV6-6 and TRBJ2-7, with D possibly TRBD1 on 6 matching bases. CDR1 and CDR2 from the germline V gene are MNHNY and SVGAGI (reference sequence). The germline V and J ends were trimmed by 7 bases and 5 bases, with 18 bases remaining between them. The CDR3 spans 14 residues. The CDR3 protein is CASNPNTGSHEQYF. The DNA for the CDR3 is TGTGCCAGCAACCCAAACACAGGGTCCCACGAGCAGTACTTC.

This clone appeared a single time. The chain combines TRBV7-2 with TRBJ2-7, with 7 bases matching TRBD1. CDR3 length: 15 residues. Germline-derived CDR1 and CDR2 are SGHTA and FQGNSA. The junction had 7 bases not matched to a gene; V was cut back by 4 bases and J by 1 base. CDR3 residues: CASSSAWTGSYEQYF. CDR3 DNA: TGTGCCAGCAGCTCGGCCTGGACAGGTTCCTACGAGCAGTACTTC.

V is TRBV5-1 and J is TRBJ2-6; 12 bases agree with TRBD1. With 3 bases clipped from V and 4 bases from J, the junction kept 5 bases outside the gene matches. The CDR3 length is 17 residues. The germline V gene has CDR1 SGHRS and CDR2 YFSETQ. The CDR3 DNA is TGCGCCAGCAGCTCGGGGACAGGGGGCATCGGGGCCAACGTCCTGACTTTC. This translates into CASSSGTGGIGANVLTF.

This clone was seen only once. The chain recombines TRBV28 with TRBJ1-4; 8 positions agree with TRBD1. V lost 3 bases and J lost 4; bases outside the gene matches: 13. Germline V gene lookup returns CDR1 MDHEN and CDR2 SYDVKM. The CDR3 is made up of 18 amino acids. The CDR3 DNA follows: TGTGCCAGCAGTTTGGGTCGGTGGACAGGGAAAAATAATGAAAAACTGTTTTTT. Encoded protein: CASSLGRWTGKNNEKLFF.

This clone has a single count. CDR3 protein: CAVQGPRSTDTQYF. As DNA, the CDR3 is TGTGCCGTCCAGGGGCCCCGAAGCACAGATACGCAGTATTTT. V gene TRBV6-6 combines with J gene TRBJ2-3; TRBD1 is a possible D gene (6 bases). The germline V gene has CDR1 MNHNY and CDR2 SVGAGI (reference sequence). The CDR3 loop spans 14 amino acids. Trimming cost V 11 bases and J 0 bases, with 15 bases left between them.

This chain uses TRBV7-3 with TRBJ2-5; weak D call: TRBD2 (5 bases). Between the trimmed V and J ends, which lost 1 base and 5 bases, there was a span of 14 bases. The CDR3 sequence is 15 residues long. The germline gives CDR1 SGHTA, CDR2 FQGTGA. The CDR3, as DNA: TGTGCCAGCAGCTTAAAACTACTAGAAAGTGAGACCCAGTACTTC. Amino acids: CASSLKLLESETQYF.

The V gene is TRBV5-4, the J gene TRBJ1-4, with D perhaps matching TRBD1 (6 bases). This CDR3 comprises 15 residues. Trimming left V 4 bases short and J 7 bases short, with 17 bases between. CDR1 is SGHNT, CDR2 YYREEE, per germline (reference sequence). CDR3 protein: CASSRTGGEGEKLFF. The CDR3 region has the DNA TGTGCCAGCAGCCGGACGGGGGGCGAGGGTGAAAAACTGTTTTTT.

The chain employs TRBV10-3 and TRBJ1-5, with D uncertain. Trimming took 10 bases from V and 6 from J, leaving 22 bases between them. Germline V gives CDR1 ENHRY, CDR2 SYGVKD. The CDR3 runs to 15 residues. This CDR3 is CATARGGSDSQPQHF. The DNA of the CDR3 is TGTGCCACCGCACGGGGAGGCTCGGATTCTCAGCCCCAGCATTTT.

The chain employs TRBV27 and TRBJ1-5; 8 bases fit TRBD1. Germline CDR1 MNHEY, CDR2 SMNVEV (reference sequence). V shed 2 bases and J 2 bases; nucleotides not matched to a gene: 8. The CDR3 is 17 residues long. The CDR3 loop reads CASSLQGAIFGNQPQHF. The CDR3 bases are TGTGCCAGCAGTTTACAGGGGGCGATTTTCGGCAATCAGCCCCAGCATTTT.

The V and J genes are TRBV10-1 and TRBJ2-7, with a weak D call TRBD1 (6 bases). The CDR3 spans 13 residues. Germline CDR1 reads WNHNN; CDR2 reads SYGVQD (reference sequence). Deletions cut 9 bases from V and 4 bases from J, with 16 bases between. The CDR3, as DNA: TGCGCCAGGGTCCCGGACAGAGGATACGAGCAGTACTTC. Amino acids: CARVPDRGYEQYF.

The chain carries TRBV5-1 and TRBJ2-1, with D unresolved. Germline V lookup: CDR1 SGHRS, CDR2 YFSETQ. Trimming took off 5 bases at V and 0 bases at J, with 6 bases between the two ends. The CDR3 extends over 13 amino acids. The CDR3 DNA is TGCGCCAGCAGTGAGGCCTCCTACAATGAGCAGTTCTTC. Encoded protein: CASSEASYNEQFF. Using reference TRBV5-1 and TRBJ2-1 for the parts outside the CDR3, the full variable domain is KAGVTQTPRYLIKTRGQQVTLSCSPISGHRSVSWYQQTPGQGLQFLFEYFSETQRNKGNFPGRFSGRQFSNSRSEMNVSTLELGDSALYLCASSEASYNEQFFGPGTRLTVL.

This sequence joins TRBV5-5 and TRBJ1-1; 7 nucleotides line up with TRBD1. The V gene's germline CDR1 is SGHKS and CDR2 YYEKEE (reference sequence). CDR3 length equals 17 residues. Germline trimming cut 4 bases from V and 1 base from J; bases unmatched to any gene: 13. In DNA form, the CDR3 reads TGTGCCAGCAGCGGGGCCGTGACCGGGACAGAGAACACTGAAGCTTTCTTT. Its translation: CASSGAVTGTENTEAFF.